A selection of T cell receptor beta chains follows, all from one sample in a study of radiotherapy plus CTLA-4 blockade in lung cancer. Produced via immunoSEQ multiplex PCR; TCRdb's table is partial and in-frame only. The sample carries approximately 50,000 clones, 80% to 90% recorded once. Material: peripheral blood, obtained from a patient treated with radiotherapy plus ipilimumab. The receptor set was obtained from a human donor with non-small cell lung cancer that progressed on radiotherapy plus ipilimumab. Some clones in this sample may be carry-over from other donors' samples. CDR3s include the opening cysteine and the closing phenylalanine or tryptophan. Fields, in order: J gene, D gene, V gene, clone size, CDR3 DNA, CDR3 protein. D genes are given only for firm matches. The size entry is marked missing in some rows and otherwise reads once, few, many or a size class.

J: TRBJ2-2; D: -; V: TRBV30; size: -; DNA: TGTGCCTGGAGTGTACGGTCCCGGGTTGACACCGGGGAGCTGTTTTTT; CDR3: CAWSVRSRVDTGELFF
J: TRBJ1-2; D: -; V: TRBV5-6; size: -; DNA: TGTGCCAGCAGCTTGGCCGGAGGTGGCGGCTACACCTTC; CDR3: CASSLAGGGGYTF
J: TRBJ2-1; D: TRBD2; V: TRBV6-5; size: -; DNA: TGTGCCAGCAGCCGAGCGGGGTCGTCCTACAATGAGCAGTTCTTC; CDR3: CASSRAGSSYNEQFF
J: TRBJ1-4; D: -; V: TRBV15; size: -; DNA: TGTGCCTCCACTTACGGAGGGAATGAAAAACTGTTTTTT; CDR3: CASTYGGNEKLFF
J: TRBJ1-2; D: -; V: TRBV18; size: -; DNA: TGTGCCAGCTCACAGGGGGAGAACTATGGCTACACCTTC; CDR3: CASSQGENYGYTF
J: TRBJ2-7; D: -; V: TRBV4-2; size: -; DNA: TGTGCCAGGGCACAATCCTACGAGCAGTACTTC; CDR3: CARAQSYEQYF
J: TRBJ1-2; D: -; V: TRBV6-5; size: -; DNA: TGTGCCAGCAGTTACTCGACAGGACCTCTGAACTATGGCTACACCTTC; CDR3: CASSYSTGPLNYGYTF
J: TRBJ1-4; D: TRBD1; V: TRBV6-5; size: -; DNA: TGTGCCAGCAGTACCCGGACAGGGGTTGAAAAACTGTTTTTT; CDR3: CASSTRTGVEKLFF
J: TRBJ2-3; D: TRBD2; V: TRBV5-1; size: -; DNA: TGCGCCAGCAGCACAGGACTAGCGGGGGATCCAGATACGCAGTATTTT; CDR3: CASSTGLAGDPDTQYF
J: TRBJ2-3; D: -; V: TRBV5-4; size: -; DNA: TGTGCCAGCAGCTTGGTTGCGGGAACCCCCGATACGCAGTATTTT; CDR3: CASSLVAGTPDTQYF
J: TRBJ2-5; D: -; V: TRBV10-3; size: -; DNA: TGTGCCATCAGTGAGGGGAACCAGGGTAAAGAGACCCAGTACTTC; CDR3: CAISEGNQGKETQYF
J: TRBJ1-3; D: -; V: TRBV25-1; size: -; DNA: TGTGCCAGCAAACTGTTTGGGGCCGACTCTGGAAACACCATATATTTT; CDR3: CASKLFGADSGNTIYF
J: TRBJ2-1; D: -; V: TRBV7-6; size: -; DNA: TGTGCCAGCAGCTTAGAGGGGGGGATTATCAATGAGCAGTTCTTC; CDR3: CASSLEGGIINEQFF
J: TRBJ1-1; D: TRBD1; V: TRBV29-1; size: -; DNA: TGCAGCGTAGACAGGGGGCGCAAGGCTGAAGCTTTCTTT; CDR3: CSVDRGRKAEAFF
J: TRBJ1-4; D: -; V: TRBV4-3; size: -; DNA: TGCGCCAGCAGCCAGCGGACAGCAACTAATGAAAAACTGTTTTTT; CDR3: CASSQRTATNEKLFF
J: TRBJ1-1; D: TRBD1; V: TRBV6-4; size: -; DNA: TGTGCCAGCGCCGAAAACTATTGGGACAGCCTGAACACTGAAGCTTTCTTT; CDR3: CASAENYWDSLNTEAFF
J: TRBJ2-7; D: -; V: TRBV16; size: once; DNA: TGTGCCAGCAGCCAGTCGCGGGGCGGAAACGAGCAGTACTTC; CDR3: CASSQSRGGNEQYF
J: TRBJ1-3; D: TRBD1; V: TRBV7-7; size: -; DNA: TGTGCCAGCAGCTTAACTTTAACAGGGGGGGGAAACACCATATATTTT; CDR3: CASSLTLTGGGNTIYF
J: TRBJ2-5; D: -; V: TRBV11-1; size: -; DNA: TGTGCCAGCACTCCGGGAGAGGGGGAGACCCAGTACTTC; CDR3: CASTPGEGETQYF
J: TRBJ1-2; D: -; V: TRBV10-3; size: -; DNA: TGTGCCATCAGCGAGCGTCGGGGGGGCTATGGCTACACCTTC; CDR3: CAISERRGGYGYTF
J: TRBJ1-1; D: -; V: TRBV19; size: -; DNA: TGTGCCAGTAGTCTAACGCGTGATGAACAGGAAGCTTTCTTT; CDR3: CASSLTRDEQEAFF
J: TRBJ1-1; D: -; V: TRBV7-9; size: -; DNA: TGTGCCAGCAGCTTAACCCGGATGGGGGCCACTGAAGCTTTCTTT; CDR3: CASSLTRMGATEAFF
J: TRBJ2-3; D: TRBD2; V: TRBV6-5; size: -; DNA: TGTGCCAGTGCCAATCGGGGACTAGTCGCAGATACGCAGTATTTT; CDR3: CASANRGLVADTQYF
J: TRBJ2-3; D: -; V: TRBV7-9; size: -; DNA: TGTGCCAGCAGCTTAGTGGGTCGCGGGATGACGCAGTATTTT; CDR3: CASSLVGRGMTQYF
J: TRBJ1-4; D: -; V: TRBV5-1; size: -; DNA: TGCGCCAGCAGCTTGGGGCAGGGAAATGAAAAACTGTTTTTT; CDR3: CASSLGQGNEKLFF
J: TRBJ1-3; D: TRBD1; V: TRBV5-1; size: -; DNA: TGCGCCAGCAGCCGCGGACAGGCGTCTGGAAACACCATATATTTT; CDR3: CASSRGQASGNTIYF
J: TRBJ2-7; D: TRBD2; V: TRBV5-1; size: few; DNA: TGCGCCAGCAGCTCCGATCGGACTAGGGATAACTACGAGCAGTACTTC; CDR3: CASSSDRTRDNYEQYF
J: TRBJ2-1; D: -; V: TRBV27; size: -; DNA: TGTGCCAGCAGTTTCGGCGGGGGCCTGATCTCCTACAATGAGCAGTTCTTC; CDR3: CASSFGGGLISYNEQFF